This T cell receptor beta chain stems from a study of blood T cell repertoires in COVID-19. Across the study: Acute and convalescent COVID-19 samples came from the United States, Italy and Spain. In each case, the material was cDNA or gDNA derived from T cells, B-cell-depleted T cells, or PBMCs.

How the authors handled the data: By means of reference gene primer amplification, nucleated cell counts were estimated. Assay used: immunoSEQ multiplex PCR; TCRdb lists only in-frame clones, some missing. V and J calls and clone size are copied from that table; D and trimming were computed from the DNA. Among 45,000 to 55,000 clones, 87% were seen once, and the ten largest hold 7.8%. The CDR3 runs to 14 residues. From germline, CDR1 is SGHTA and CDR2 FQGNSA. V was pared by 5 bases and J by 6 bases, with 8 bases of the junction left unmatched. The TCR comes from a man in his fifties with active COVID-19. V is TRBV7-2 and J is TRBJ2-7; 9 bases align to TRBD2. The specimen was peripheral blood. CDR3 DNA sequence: TGTGCCAGCAGCCACGGGGGTAGCGGGAGCGAGCAGTACTTC. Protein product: CASSHGGSGSEQYF.